This entry concerns a single T cell receptor (beta chain). The antigen is not known. This CDR3 region has 15 residues. V was shortened by 4 bases and J by 0 bases, with 13 bases between the two germline ends. Germline CDR1 reads SGHRS; CDR2 reads YFSETQ. Clones were read by immunoSEQ multiplex PCR, and TCRdb kept only the in-frame ones, dropping some. The table lists roughly 85,000 clones, around 85% of them singletons. As for time point: after dendritic cell vaccination, including at tumor progression/relapse. This specimen comes from a study of glioma-infiltrating T cells after dendritic cell vaccination. Findings and caveats of the study: The cohort had few patients with full blood and tumor sets.

This chain joins TRBV5-1 and TRBJ1-2, with D hard to call. The input for sequencing was blood, taken after dendritic cell vaccination. This TCR was recovered from a human donor with glioblastoma. The CDR3 DNA is TGCGCCAGCAGCAAGGACCCGGGAGCTAACTATGGCTACACCTTC. This codes for CASSKDPGANYGYTF.